This is a list of T cell receptor beta chains from one sample in a study of control samples from healthy donors and cancer patients. Sequencing was performed with immunoSEQ multiplex PCR; in TCRdb, only in-frame clones are kept and a portion is missing. Of around 59,000 clones listed, roughly 90% are singletons. Input material: PBMCs. The origin of the receptors is a man in his forties with colorectal cancer. Both conserved end residues are part of each CDR3. Fields, in order: V gene, clone size, D gene, J gene, CDR3 protein, CDR3 DNA. The D gene is left open where the match is weak. Only part of the rows carry a size: once, few, many, or a class if the clone is expanded.

TRBV19	NA	TRBD1	TRBJ1-2	CASSIVSPGGTKLRYGYTF	TGTGCCAGTAGTATAGTGTCCCCAGGGGGAACAAAACTTCGCTATGGCTACACCTTC
TRBV6-4	NA	TRBD2	TRBJ2-1	CASSVTSGGPNEQFF	TGTGCCAGCAGCGTGACTAGCGGGGGACCTAATGAGCAGTTCTTC
TRBV5-1	NA	TRBD1	TRBJ1-4	CASSPGTGSNEKLFF	TGCGCCAGCAGCCCGGGGACAGGGTCAAATGAAAAACTGTTTTTT
TRBV6-4	NA	NA	TRBJ2-1	CASSPGPPGNEQFF	TGTGCCAGCAGTCCGGGACCCCCAGGGAATGAGCAGTTCTTC
TRBV27	NA	NA	TRBJ1-3	CASSRTGLLTSGNTIYF	TGTGCCAGCAGCAGAACAGGCCTCCTGACCTCTGGAAACACCATATATTTT
TRBV6-6	once	NA	TRBJ1-1	CASSYRSGAIEAFF	TGTGCCAGCAGTTACAGGTCCGGGGCCATTGAAGCTTTCTTT
TRBV11-3	NA	NA	TRBJ2-5	CASTFGQETQYF	TGTGCCAGCACCTTCGGGCAAGAGACCCAGTACTTC
TRBV14	NA	NA	TRBJ2-3	CASSQERPTAPDTQYF	TGTGCCAGCAGCCAAGAAAGGCCCACTGCCCCAGATACGCAGTATTTT
TRBV24-1	NA	TRBD1	TRBJ1-5	CATSDPGQGGNQPQHF	TGTGCCACCAGTGATCCGGGACAGGGTGGCAATCAGCCCCAGCATTTT
TRBV5-1	NA	NA	TRBJ2-3	CASSPGGKGADTQYF	TGCGCCAGCAGCCCCGGAGGCAAGGGCGCAGATACGCAGTATTTT
TRBV9	NA	NA	TRBJ2-5	CASSSGHGYQETQYF	TGTGCCAGCAGCTCTGGGCATGGGTACCAAGAGACCCAGTACTTC
TRBV4-3	NA	NA	TRBJ2-1	CASSPRTASDEQFF	TGCGCCAGCAGCCCCCGGACAGCCTCCGATGAGCAGTTCTTC
TRBV20-1	NA	NA	TRBJ2-3	CSASRGASTDTQYF	TGCAGTGCGAGTAGAGGGGCTAGCACAGATACGCAGTATTTT
TRBV5-1	NA	NA	TRBJ1-6	CASRKEAGESPLHF	TGCGCCAGCAGAAAGGAGGCAGGGGAATCACCCCTCCACTTT
TRBV7-9	few	NA	TRBJ2-7	CASKGAYSSSYEQYF	TGTGCCAGCAAGGGCGCATATTCGAGCTCCTACGAGCAGTACTTC
TRBV7-9	few	NA	TRBJ1-2	CASSLEAVIYGYTF	TGTGCCAGCAGCTTAGAGGCAGTGATCTATGGCTACACCTTC
TRBV15	once	NA	TRBJ2-1	CATSRDLGASAYNEQFF	TGTGCCACCAGCAGAGATCTTGGGGCTAGTGCTTACAATGAGCAGTTCTTC
TRBV9	NA	NA	TRBJ1-5	CASSGGQFNQPQHF	TGTGCCAGCAGCGGTGGACAGTTCAATCAGCCCCAGCATTTT
TRBV2	NA	NA	TRBJ1-2	CASPQQANYGYTF	TGTGCCAGCCCGCAACAAGCTAACTATGGCTACACCTTC
TRBV27	NA	NA	TRBJ2-1	CASSLWGPRNNEQFF	TGTGCCAGCAGTTTATGGGGACCAAGGAATAATGAGCAGTTCTTC
TRBV7-2	NA	TRBD2	TRBJ2-2	CASSLTSGTNTGELFF	TGTGCCAGCAGCCTGACTAGCGGGACCAACACCGGGGAGCTGTTTTTT
TRBV2	NA	NA	TRBJ2-7	CASALREQYF	TGTGCCAGCGCCTTGCGGGAGCAGTACTTC
TRBV29-1	NA	NA	TRBJ1-2	CSVEGTERSYTF	TGCAGCGTTGAAGGAACAGAGAGGAGCTACACCTTC
TRBV11-3	NA	TRBD1	TRBJ2-1	CASSSTGGRNEQFF	TGTGCCAGCAGCTCCACAGGGGGCAGAAATGAGCAGTTCTTC
TRBV7-8	NA	TRBD1	TRBJ2-7	CASSLGTGKTYEQYF	TGTGCCAGCAGCTTAGGGACAGGGAAAACCTACGAGCAGTACTTC
TRBV7-3	NA	NA	TRBJ2-2	CASSFPWRAGTGELFF	TGTGCCAGCAGCTTCCCCTGGAGGGCGGGGACCGGGGAGCTGTTTTTT
TRBV18	NA	NA	TRBJ1-1	CASSTDANTEAFF	TGTGCCAGCTCAACCGACGCAAACACTGAAGCTTTCTTT
TRBV7-9	NA	NA	TRBJ1-1	CASKQGGGTEAFF	TGTGCCAGCAAACAGGGAGGGGGCACTGAAGCTTTCTTT
TRBV25-1	NA	TRBD1	TRBJ1-2	CASSDPGRGTGTGYTF	TGTGCCAGCAGTGATCCCGGCAGGGGGACAGGGACTGGCTACACCTTC
TRBV20-1	once	NA	TRBJ2-7	CSARVNYEQYF	TGCAGTGCTAGGGTTAACTACGAGCAGTACTTC
TRBV9	NA	NA	TRBJ2-7	CASSPEDMGLHEQYF	TGTGCCAGCAGCCCAGAGGATATGGGCCTCCACGAGCAGTACTTC
TRBV18	once	NA	TRBJ2-6	CASSPPTGLPGANVLTF	TGTGCCAGCTCACCACCGACAGGCCTCCCTGGGGCCAACGTCCTGACTTTC
TRBV5-1	NA	NA	TRBJ2-5	CASSLWAGTQETQYF	TGCGCCAGCAGCTTGTGGGCAGGCACTCAAGAGACCCAGTACTTC
TRBV19	NA	NA	TRBJ2-3	CASSGVKGTDTQYF	TGTGCCAGTAGTGGGGTAAAGGGGACAGATACGCAGTATTTT
TRBV4-1	NA	TRBD1	TRBJ1-3	CASSRTGPAGNTIYF	TGCGCCAGCAGCCGGACAGGTCCAGCGGGAAACACCATATATTTT
TRBV20-1	NA	NA	TRBJ2-1	CSASKLDGSSYNEQFF	TGCAGTGCTAGTAAATTGGACGGGAGCTCCTACAATGAGCAGTTCTTC
TRBV27	NA	TRBD1	TRBJ2-2	CASSSMPGQGEDGELFF	TGTGCCAGCAGCTCGATGCCGGGACAGGGTGAGGACGGGGAGCTGTTTTTT
TRBV10-3	NA	TRBD1	TRBJ2-1	CAIKGGQGGYNEQFF	TGTGCCATCAAGGGGGGACAGGGGGGATACAATGAGCAGTTCTTC
TRBV5-1	NA	TRBD2	TRBJ2-1	CASSLLAGGRKDEQFF	TGCGCCAGCAGCTTATTAGCGGGGGGGCGGAAGGATGAGCAGTTCTTC
TRBV5-1	NA	NA	TRBJ1-3	CASSLFSTGNSGNTIYF	TGCGCCAGCAGCCTCTTTTCTACAGGGAACTCTGGAAACACCATATATTTT
TRBV7-9	NA	NA	TRBJ1-2	CASSFGLARTF	TGTGCCAGCAGCTTCGGACTTGCGCGGACCTTC
TRBV9	NA	NA	TRBJ2-7	CASSVDGGSHEQYF	TGTGCCAGCAGCGTAGATGGGGGGAGCCACGAGCAGTACTTC
TRBV18	NA	NA	TRBJ1-6	CASSPQGDSPLHF	TGTGCCAGCTCACCACAGGGGGATTCACCCCTCCACTTT
TRBV4-2	NA	NA	TRBJ2-1	CASSQDRAPNNEQFF	TGTGCCAGCAGCCAAGATCGAGCGCCGAACAATGAGCAGTTCTTC
TRBV7-9	NA	NA	TRBJ1-3	CASSAMHSGNTIYF	TGTGCCAGCAGCGCTATGCACTCTGGAAACACCATATATTTT